These 26 T cell receptor beta chains originate from one sample sequenced in a study of T-cell memory formation after mild COVID-19. MiXCR, run by TCRdb on the 5' RACE reads, gives a single entry per CDR3 protein. The sample lists roughly 580,000 distinct CDR3 sequences, more than 15% occurring once. Sequences were obtained from PBMCs or a T cell subset sorted from them (not recorded which). The receptors originated from an adult woman who had mild COVID-19 (a few samples of this study predate the infection). Cell type and time point are not known.

This clonotype appeared many times. This sequence joins TRBV6-4 and TRBJ2-3, with a tentative D call TRBD1 (6 bases). The germline V gene encodes CDR1 MRHNA and CDR2 SNTAGT. The length of the CDR3 is 15 residues. With 6 bases removed from V and 0 bases from J, the gap between germline ends came to 13 bases. For the CDR3, the DNA is TGTGCCAGCAGCAGGACAGACTCTAGCACAGATACGCAGTATTTT. Residues: CASSRTDSSTDTQYF.

This clonotype has ten or more counts. The J gene is TRBJ2-3, the V gene TRBV9, with 7 bases that match TRBD2. Per germline, CDR1 SGDLS and CDR2 YYNGEE. The CDR3 totals 15 residues. The V segment lost 2 bases and the J segment 1 base; nucleotides outside the gene matches: 4. The CDR3 DNA reads as TGTGCCAGCAGCGTGGAAGCGGGGCGCACAGATACGCAGTATTTT. This sequence encodes CASSVEAGRTDTQYF.

The chain has TRBV10-2 and TRBJ2-3; D gene ambiguous. The CDR3 is made up of 14 amino acids. CDR1 and CDR2 from the germline V gene are WSHSY and SAAADI. The V end lost 8 bases, the J end lost 1 base, and 13 bases lay between the germline ends. CDR3 sequence reads: CASRSSQRTDTQYF. CDR3 sequence (DNA): TGCGCCAGCCGGTCGTCTCAGCGCACAGATACGCAGTATTTT.

This clonotype showed up just a few times. The chain is built from TRBV12-3 or TRBV12-4 and TRBJ2-1, with a weak D call TRBD1 (7 bases). CDR3 length: 16 amino acids. Trimming stripped 5 bases from V and 2 bases from J, with 16 bases between. The CDR3 DNA sequence: TGTGCCAGCAGTGCGACAGGGAGGTATCCCTACAATGAGCAGTTCTTC. Translated: CASSATGRYPYNEQFF.

The rearrangement uses TRBV18 and TRBJ2-7; 10 bases fit TRBD2. Germline V gene lookup returns CDR1 KGHSH and CDR2 LQKENI. The CDR3 length is 15 residues. V lost 4 bases, J lost 1 base, and 4 bases stayed unmatched. The CDR3 reads CASSLGTSASYEQYF. Written as DNA, the CDR3 is TGTGCCAGCTCACTGGGGACTAGCGCATCCTACGAGCAGTACTTC.

The chain employs TRBV29-1 and TRBJ2-5; D is undetermined. Germline V gene lookup returns CDR1 SQVTM and CDR2 ANQGSEA. The CDR3 consists of 12 residues. Trimming pared 5 bases from V and 3 bases from J, leaving 10 bases between. The CDR3 DNA is TGCAGCGTTCCGAGAGGAGAAGAGACCCAGTACTTC. It codes for CSVPRGEETQYF. Full variable domain (outside the CDR3, taken from reference TRBV29-1 and TRBJ2-5): SAVISQKPSRDICQRGTSLTIQCQVDSQVTMMFWYRQQPGQSLTLIATANQGSEATYESGFVIDKFPISRPNLTFSTLTVSNMSPEDSSIYLCSVPRGEETQYFGPGTRLLVL.

J is TRBJ1-1 and V is TRBV5-1; D is ambiguous. Germline values: CDR1 SGHRS, CDR2 YFSETQ. This CDR3 spans 13 amino acids. V was trimmed by 0 bases and J by 5 bases, leaving 8 bases between them. The CDR3 here is CASSLAVRTEAFF. The CDR3 nucleotides are TGCGCCAGCAGCTTGGCCGTTAGGACTGAAGCTTTCTTT.

The J gene is TRBJ1-2, the V gene TRBV14; a weak D match, TRBD1 (5 bases). The CDR3 extends over 13 amino acids. Germline-derived CDR1 and CDR2 are SGHDN and FVKESK. Between the trimmed V and J ends, which lost 3 bases and 4 bases, there was a span of 9 bases. For the CDR3, the DNA is TGTGCCAGCAGCCAGGGGGTGTCCTATGGCTACACCTTC. This sequence encodes CASSQGVSYGYTF.

The gene calls are TRBV13 and TRBJ2-2; 12 positions agree with TRBD1. The CDR3 extends over 15 amino acids. Germline trimming cut 5 bases from V and 9 bases from J; bases unmatched to any gene: 7. Looked up from germline, CDR1 is PRHDT and CDR2 is FYEKMQ (reference sequence). The CDR3 protein is CASSEGQGARRELFF. CDR3 DNA: TGTGCCAGCAGCGAGGGACAGGGGGCACGTAGGGAGCTGTTTTTT. Drawing the rest from reference TRBV13 and TRBJ2-2, the complete variable domain is AAGVIQSPRHLIKEKRETATLKCYPIPRHDTVYWYQQGPGQDPQFLISFYEKMQSDKGSIPDRFSAQQFSDYHSELNMSSLELGDSALYFCASSEGQGARRELFFGEGSRLTVL.

The rearrangement joins TRBV6-5 to TRBJ2-2, with D maybe TRBD2 (6 bases). This CDR3 contains 15 residues. The V end was cut by 6 bases, the J end by 4 bases, with 15 bases between. Germline V gives CDR1 MNHEY, CDR2 SVGAGI. The DNA for the CDR3 is TGTGCCAGCAGCCTAGGGACGCGGGGCACCGGGGAGCTGTTTTTT. It translates to CASSLGTRGTGELFF.

This clonotype was detected a few times. V and J are TRBV29-1 and TRBJ1-1, with D unresolved. V lost 6 bases to trimming and J lost 0 bases, with 23 bases between them. The CDR3 is 17 amino acids. The germline CDR1 and CDR2 sequences are SQVTM and ANQGSEA. The CDR3 DNA reads as TGCAGCGTCAATTCCGGGCCCTTGAGCGGAATGAACACTGAAGCTTTCTTT. Residues: CSVNSGPLSGMNTEAFF.

This clonotype was counted a few times. The chain carries TRBV7-8 and TRBJ2-6; D tentatively reads TRBD1 or TRBD2 (6 bases each). The CDR3 consists of 15 residues. Germline CDR1 reads SGHVS; CDR2 reads FQNEAQ. The V end lost 8 bases, the J end lost 4 bases, and 15 bases lay between the germline ends. The CDR3: CASYGGGSGANVLTF. CDR3 bases: TGTGCCAGCTACGGAGGGGGATCAGGGGCCAACGTCCTGACTTTC.

The chain employs TRBV5-1 and TRBJ1-2; 10 bases line up with TRBD1. With 4 bases clipped from V and 6 bases from J, the junction kept 15 bases outside the gene matches. The CDR3 covers 17 residues. Germline V gene lookup returns CDR1 SGHRS and CDR2 YFSETQ. The CDR3 here is CASSRGDRGSPGNGYTF. The CDR3 DNA reads TGCGCCAGCAGCCGAGGGGACAGGGGAAGCCCCGGGAATGGCTACACCTTC.

The chain combines TRBV5-5 with TRBJ1-5; D may be TRBD1 (5 bases). The CDR3 sequence is 15 residues long. Looked up from germline, CDR1 is SGHKS and CDR2 is YYEKEE (reference sequence). V was pared by 5 bases and J by 6 bases, with 18 bases between. CDR3 protein: CASSSGVQGSQPQHF. The DNA for the CDR3 is TGTGCCAGCAGTTCCGGGGTGCAGGGCAGTCAGCCCCAGCATTTT.

This clonotype was detected a few times. This chain connects TRBV24-1 to TRBJ1-4; the match to TRBD1 covers 7 bases. Germline lookup yields CDR1 KGHDR and CDR2 SFDVKD. V was clipped by 10 bases and J by 7 bases; unmatched bases: 8. The CDR3 extends over 13 amino acids. CDR3 sequence reads: CATSDRWSEKLFF. In DNA, the CDR3 is TGTGCCACGTCGGACAGGTGGAGTGAAAAACTGTTTTTT.

The chain recombines TRBV3-1 with TRBJ2-2; D is unresolved. V was pared by 1 base and J by 6 bases, with 9 bases between. Per germline, CDR1 LGHDT and CDR2 YNNKEL (reference sequence). The CDR3 is 14 residues long. CDR3 sequence reads: CASSQGTRAGELFF. The CDR3 DNA is TGTGCCAGCAGCCAAGGGACCCGTGCCGGGGAGCTGTTTTTT.

This clonotype was seen a few times. The chain employs TRBV7-9 and TRBJ2-5, with D possibly TRBD2 on 5 matching bases. The CDR3 has 17 amino acids. The germline gives CDR1 SEHNR, CDR2 FQNEAQ (reference sequence). V was pared by 4 bases and J by 5 bases, with 23 bases between. This CDR3 is CASSSGEKGSFRETQYF. CDR3 nucleotide sequence: TGTGCCAGCAGCTCCGGGGAAAAGGGATCTTTCAGGGAGACCCAGTACTTC.

This clonotype has only a few counts. The rearrangement joins TRBV28 to TRBJ2-6; D unclear. The CDR3 consists of 15 residues. In germline, CDR1 is MDHEN, CDR2 SYDVKM. Trimming shortened V by 3 bases and J by 0 bases, and 6 bases separated the two germline ends. CDR3 region: CASSFLSSGANVLTF. CDR3 bases: TGTGCCAGCAGTTTCCTCAGCTCTGGGGCCAACGTCCTGACTTTC.

The chain links TRBV18 to TRBJ2-5; D is ambiguous. Germline assignment: CDR1 KGHSH and CDR2 LQKENI. The CDR3 spans 14 residues. V was pared by 1 base and J by 5 bases, with 11 bases between. The CDR3 region is CASSPLPSTETQYF. In DNA form, the CDR3 reads TGTGCCAGCTCACCACTCCCATCGACGGAGACCCAGTACTTC.

This clonotype was recorded a few times. The chain employs TRBV9 and TRBJ2-7, with 10 bases aligning to TRBD2. From germline, CDR1 is SGDLS and CDR2 YYNGEE. Unmatched junction bases numbered 6, after V lost 0 bases and J lost 0 bases. The CDR3 runs 17 residues. The DNA of the CDR3 is TGTGCCAGCAGCGTAGAGTCTGGACTAGCGGACTCCTACGAGCAGTACTTC. Translated: CASSVESGLADSYEQYF.

This clonotype was picked up a small number of times. V gene TRBV6-6 combines with J gene TRBJ1-5; D is ambiguous. CDR3 length equals 15 residues. Germline lookup yields CDR1 MNHNY and CDR2 SVGAGI (reference sequence). Trimming shortened V by 4 bases and J by 0 bases, and 10 bases separated the two germline ends. The DNA of the CDR3 is TGTGCCAGCAGTTCACCCTGGTTTAGCAATCAGCCCCAGCATTTT. Translation: CASSSPWFSNQPQHF.

The rearrangement uses TRBV28 and TRBJ2-1, with TRBD2 matching 10 bases. V lost 5 bases and J lost 3; bases outside the gene matches: 10. CDR3 length: 17 amino acids. CDR1 is MDHEN and CDR2 is SYDVKM in the germline V gene. CDR3 sequence reads: CASSPRRAGGDYNEQFF. CDR3 DNA: TGTGCCAGCAGTCCGCGCCGAGCGGGAGGGGACTACAATGAGCAGTTCTTC.

The table lists this clonotype with a few counts. The J gene is TRBJ2-1, the V gene TRBV19, with D uncertain. Looked up from germline, CDR1 is LNHDA and CDR2 is SQIVND (reference sequence). The V end lost 5 bases, the J end lost 4 bases, and 6 bases lay between the germline ends. This CDR3 is 12 amino acids long. The CDR3, as DNA: TGTGCCAGTAGTTTCTATTACAATGAGCAGTTCTTC. It is translated as CASSFYYNEQFF.

This clonotype was seen more than once but under ten times. The chain couples TRBV30 to TRBJ2-3; tentative D call: TRBD2 (6 bases). Trimming removed 2 bases at V and 1 base at J, with 16 bases between. CDR1 and CDR2 from the germline V gene are GTSNPN and SVGIG (reference sequence). The CDR3 has 16 residues. As DNA, the CDR3 is TGTGCCTGGAGTTCCTCCGGGACTGGACGCACAGATACGCAGTATTTT. Encoded protein: CAWSSSGTGRTDTQYF. The full variable domain, its missing parts supplied by reference TRBV30 and TRBJ2-3, is SQTIHQWPATLVQPVGSPLSLECTVEGTSNPNLYWYRQAAGRGLQLLFYSVGIGQISSEVPQNLSASRPQDRQFILSSKKLLLSDSGFYLCAWSSSGTGRTDTQYFGPGTRLTVL.

The chain joins TRBV9 to TRBJ2-1; D gene unclear. The CDR3 contains 15 residues. V was trimmed by 0 bases and J by 0 bases, leaving 7 bases between them. CDR1 and CDR2 (germline): SGDLS, YYNGEE. The CDR3 coding sequence is TGTGCCAGCAGCGTAGGAGTGAGCTCCTACAATGAGCAGTTCTTC. It translates to CASSVGVSSYNEQFF. Full variable domain (remainder filled in from reference TRBV9 and TRBJ2-1): DSGVTQTPKHLITATGQRVTLRCSPRSGDLSVYWYQQSLDQGLQFLIQYYNGEERAKGNILERFSAQQFPDLHSELNLSSLELGDSALYFCASSVGVSSYNEQFFGPGTRLTVL.

The chain joins TRBV24-1 to TRBJ2-2; D is perhaps TRBD1 (6 bases). The V gene lost 3 bases and the J gene lost 7 bases, with 11 bases spanning the gap. This CDR3 is 14 amino acids long. CDR1 is KGHDR and CDR2 is SFDVKD in the germline V gene. The CDR3 DNA reads as TGTGCCACCAGTGATCCAACAGGGCGCGGGGAGCTGTTTTTT. Translating it yields CATSDPTGRGELFF.